These 27 T cell receptor beta chains originate from one sample sequenced in a study of T cells in tuberculosis. The method was immunoSEQ multiplex PCR; TCRdb's version includes in-frame clones alone and lacks a portion of them. The sample includes some 30,000 clones, approximately 94% of them seen just once. Sequenced sample: PBMCs. Receptor source: a donor aged 10-30 years with latent tuberculosis or without tuberculosis infection.

V is TRBV18 and J is TRBJ1-2; weak D call: TRBD1 (5 bases). The CDR3 covers 13 residues. CDR1 and CDR2 (germline): KGHSH, LQKENI. Trimming removed 6 bases from V and 7 bases from J, with 15 bases in between. The DNA for the CDR3 is TGTGCCAGCTCCTCGACAGACTTAAGTGGCTACACCTTC. It specifies CASSSTDLSGYTF.

V gene TRBV27 combines with J gene TRBJ1-5, with D tentatively TRBD1 (5 bases). The V end was cut by 4 bases, the J end by 0 bases, with 7 bases between. The V gene's germline CDR1 is MNHEY and CDR2 SMNVEV (reference sequence). CDR3 length: 14 amino acids. The CDR3 DNA reads TGTGCCAGCAGTTGGGGCTATAGCAATCAGCCCCAGCATTTT. Its protein is CASSWGYSNQPQHF.

The J gene is TRBJ1-2, the V gene TRBV19; no definite D call. The germline gives CDR1 LNHDA, CDR2 SQIVND (reference sequence). This CDR3 has 13 amino acids. V was pared by 3 bases and J by 7 bases, with 12 bases between. The CDR3 sequence: CASSIYLEGGYTF. The CDR3 bases are TGTGCCAGTAGTATCTACCTCGAGGGTGGCTACACCTTC.

J is TRBJ2-1 and V is TRBV4-1; 13 nucleotides match TRBD2. Germline V lookup: CDR1 MGHRA, CDR2 YSYEKL. The CDR3 is made up of 19 amino acids. J gave up 7 bases and V 7 bases, and 19 bases lay outside the gene matches. CDR3: CASTRMGLAGIRTGNEQFF. CDR3 bases: TGCGCCAGCACCCGTATGGGACTAGCGGGAATAAGGACAGGGAATGAGCAGTTCTTC.

The chain recombines TRBV27 with TRBJ1-2, with D possibly TRBD1 on 6 matching bases. The V end was cut by 6 bases, the J end by 4 bases, with 15 bases between. The length of the CDR3 is 14 residues. Germline CDR1 is MNHEY and CDR2 is SMNVEV (reference sequence). The chain's CDR3 is CASSITGSIYGYTF. For the CDR3, the DNA is TGTGCCAGCAGCATTACAGGGTCGATCTATGGCTACACCTTC.

This rearrangement joins TRBV14 to TRBJ2-1, with TRBD2 matching over 11 bases. The germline gives CDR1 SGHDN, CDR2 FVKESK. The CDR3 is 13 residues long. Germline trimming cut 8 bases from V and 4 bases from J; bases unmatched to any gene: 1. The CDR3 sequence is CASLAGGYNEQFF. CDR3 bases: TGTGCCAGCCTAGCGGGGGGTTACAATGAGCAGTTCTTC.

The gene calls are TRBV7-2 and TRBJ1-5; the match to TRBD1 covers 9 bases. Germline V gene data show CDR1 as SGHTA and CDR2 as FQGNSA. CDR3 length: 13 amino acids. V was clipped by 5 bases and J by 7 bases; unmatched bases: 3. The CDR3 sequence: CASSPGQGQPQHF. The CDR3, as DNA: TGTGCCAGCAGCCCTGGACAGGGGCAGCCCCAGCATTTT.

The rearrangement joins TRBV5-6 to TRBJ2-7; TRBD2 aligns across 7 bases. Trimming took 1 base from V and 3 from J; bases not matched to a gene: 16. The germline CDR1 and CDR2 sequences are SGHDT and YYEEEE. The CDR3 sequence is 18 residues long. The CDR3 region is CASSLSLAAVRAYYEQYF. CDR3 DNA sequence: TGTGCCAGCAGCTTGAGTCTAGCGGCAGTTAGGGCCTACTACGAGCAGTACTTC. The full variable domain, in which reference TRBV5-6 and TRBJ2-7 provide the parts outside the CDR3, is DAGVTQSPTHLIKTRGQQVTLRCSPKSGHDTVSWYQQALGQGPQFIFQYYEEEERQRGNFPDRFSGHQFPNYSSELNVNALLLGDSALYLCASSLSLAAVRAYYEQYFGPGTRLTVT.

This clone was seen a single time. The V gene is TRBV7-2, the J gene TRBJ1-2, with D maybe TRBD1 (6 bases). Trimming pared 5 bases from V and 1 base from J, leaving 23 bases between. Germline values: CDR1 SGHTA, CDR2 FQGNSA. The length of the CDR3 is 18 residues. The CDR3 DNA reads as TGTGCCAGCAGCCCCTTCGGGTTAGGGGGAGCCAGTAACTATGGCTACACCTTC. Translated, it gives CASSPFGLGGASNYGYTF.

The J gene is TRBJ1-5, the V gene TRBV7-2; weak D call: TRBD1 (5 bases). Trimming took off 6 bases at V and 2 bases at J, with 8 bases between the two ends. Germline loops: CDR1 SGHTA, CDR2 FQGNSA. CDR3 length: 13 amino acids. The CDR3 spells CASRGRGNQPQHF. For the CDR3, the DNA is TGTGCCAGCAGGGGCAGGGGCAATCAGCCCCAGCATTTT.

The chain couples TRBV5-1 to TRBJ2-7; 8 nucleotides align to TRBD1. V trimming: 4 bases; J trimming: 2 bases; junction bases outside the gene matches: 2. Germline CDR1 SGHRS, CDR2 YFSETQ. The CDR3 is 13 amino acids. CDR3 loop: CASSTGGTYEQYF. The CDR3 DNA reads TGCGCCAGCAGCACAGGGGGTACCTACGAGCAGTACTTC.

The genes are TRBV5-6 and TRBJ1-1; D gene uncertain. The CDR3 contains 14 residues. The V end was cut by 3 bases, the J end by 6 bases, with 15 bases between. Germline assignment: CDR1 SGHDT and CDR2 YYEEEE. Here the CDR3 reads CASSSWTQRPEAFF. In DNA form, the CDR3 reads TGTGCCAGCAGCTCTTGGACTCAAAGGCCTGAAGCTTTCTTT.

This chain joins TRBV28 and TRBJ2-7, with D perhaps TRBD2 (5 bases). The ends were cut back, 6 bases at V and 6 bases at J, with 12 bases in the middle. CDR3 length: 12 residues. Germline values: CDR1 MDHEN, CDR2 SYDVKM. The CDR3 sequence: CASRTREGEQYF. In DNA form, the CDR3 reads TGTGCCAGCAGGACTCGAGAGGGCGAGCAGTACTTC.

The chain uses TRBV4-3 and TRBJ2-1; TRBD1 might be the D (6 bases). V lost 2 bases to trimming and J lost 2 bases, with 13 bases between them. Germline loops: CDR1 LGHNA, CDR2 YSLEER. This CDR3 spans 16 amino acids. In DNA, the CDR3 is TGCGCCAGCAGCCAAAGGGGGACGGTCCCCTACAATGAGCAGTTCTTC. It is translated as CASSQRGTVPYNEQFF.

V and J are TRBV9 and TRBJ2-7; TRBD1 agrees at 7 bases. The CDR3 is 15 amino acids. Germline CDR1 SGDLS, CDR2 YYNGEE. Losses at the gene ends were 0 bases for V and 3 bases for J; bases not matched to a gene: 6. The CDR3 loop reads CASSVGGQAYYEQYF. The CDR3 nucleotides read TGTGCCAGCAGCGTAGGTGGACAGGCTTACTACGAGCAGTACTTC.

The chain uses TRBV10-1 and TRBJ2-7, with 7 bases identical to TRBD2. This CDR3 is 15 amino acids long. V shed 0 bases, J shed 2 bases, and the junction held 4 bases outside the gene matches. CDR1 is WNHNN and CDR2 is SYGVQD in the germline V gene (reference sequence). The chain's CDR3 is CASSESREVTYEQYF. The CDR3 bases are TGCGCCAGCAGTGAGTCCCGGGAGGTTACCTACGAGCAGTACTTC.

The V gene is TRBV2, the J gene TRBJ2-3; D is undetermined. CDR3 size: 12 residues. The germline V gene encodes CDR1 SNHLY and CDR2 FYNNEI. The V end was cut by 5 bases, the J end by 5 bases, with 8 bases between. The CDR3 region has the DNA TGTGCCAGCAGTTTATTGAGAGATACGCAGTATTTT. Translating gives CASSLLRDTQYF. Variable domain in full (rest from reference TRBV2 and TRBJ2-3): EPEVTQTPSHQVTQMGQEVILRCVPISNHLYFYWYRQILGQKVEFLVSFYNNEISEKSEIFDDQFSVERPDGSNFTLKIRSTKLEDSAMYFCASSLLRDTQYFGPGTRLTVL.

J is TRBJ1-5 and V is TRBV2; D gene ambiguous. CDR1 is SNHLY, CDR2 FYNNEI, per germline. This CDR3 comprises 14 residues. V was trimmed by 3 bases and J by 0 bases, leaving 6 bases between them. The DNA of the CDR3 is TGTGCCAGCAGTGAGGCCTTTAGCAATCAGCCCCAGCATTTT. Residues: CASSEAFSNQPQHF.

This chain uses TRBV18 with TRBJ2-5, with 7 nucleotides matching TRBD1. The germline V gene encodes CDR1 KGHSH and CDR2 LQKENI. V lost 0 bases to trimming and J lost 5 bases; unmatched junction nucleotides: 9. The CDR3 is 16 residues long. CDR3 DNA: TGTGCCAGCTCACCACCCCCGAGGGGGCGCAGGGAGACCCAGTACTTC. It codes for CASSPPPRGRRETQYF.

The chain has TRBV11-1 and TRBJ2-7; the match to TRBD1 covers 10 bases. CDR3 length equals 15 residues. The germline V gene encodes CDR1 SGHAT and CDR2 FQDESV (reference sequence). V shed 5 bases and J 5 bases; nucleotides not matched to a gene: 9. The chain's CDR3 is CASSGTGTGEDEQYF. The CDR3 coding sequence is TGTGCCAGCAGCGGGACCGGGACAGGGGAGGACGAGCAGTACTTC.

The rearrangement uses TRBV2 and TRBJ2-1; tentatively, D is TRBD1 (6 bases). V lost 6 bases and J lost 3, with 15 bases in between. This CDR3 comprises 15 residues. Germline values: CDR1 SNHLY, CDR2 FYNNEI. The chain's CDR3 is CASSDQGRFYNEQFF. The CDR3, as DNA: TGTGCCAGCAGCGACCAGGGGCGATTCTACAATGAGCAGTTCTTC. Drawing the rest from reference TRBV2 and TRBJ2-1, the complete variable domain is EPEVTQTPSHQVTQMGQEVILRCVPISNHLYFYWYRQILGQKVEFLVSFYNNEISEKSEIFDDQFSVERPDGSNFTLKIRSTKLEDSAMYFCASSDQGRFYNEQFFGPGTRLTVL.

This chain joins TRBV7-9 and TRBJ2-6; 13 bases align to TRBD2. Germline CDR1 reads SEHNR; CDR2 reads FQNEAQ (reference sequence). J gave up 3 bases and V 5 bases, and 10 bases lay outside the gene matches. There are 19 residues in the CDR3. Here the CDR3 DNA reads TGTGCCAGCAGCCTAGGACTAGCGGGAGTATCGGTTGGGGCCAACGTCCTGACTTTC. This sequence encodes CASSLGLAGVSVGANVLTF.

In regard to this clone: One end of the junction is discordant with germline, which a read error may explain. The rearrangement uses TRBV5-6 and TRBJ1-5; TRBD1 aligns across 10 bases. Germline-derived CDR1 and CDR2 are SGHDT and YYEEEE. This CDR3 is 16 amino acids long. Here the CDR3 DNA reads TGTGCCAGCAGCCCCGGGACAGGGGATAGCGATCAGCCCCAGCATTTT. It yields the protein CASSPGTGDSDQPQHF.

The CDR3 bases are TGTGCCAGCAGCCAGGGGACTAGTGAAGAGACCCAGTACTTC. It specifies CASSQGTSEETQYF. V gene TRBV11-2 combines with J gene TRBJ2-5; 8 nucleotides line up with TRBD2. Germline values: CDR1 SGHAT, CDR2 FQNNGV. After removal of 5 bases from V and 3 bases from J, the junction contained 5 bases not matched to a gene. This CDR3 contains 14 residues.

The chain is built from TRBV7-6 and TRBJ2-3; the D is unclear. The V end was cut by 0 bases, the J end by 6 bases, with 7 bases between. CDR1 is SGHVS and CDR2 is FNYEAQ in the germline V gene. The CDR3 sequence is 13 residues long. The CDR3 nucleotides read TGTGCCAGCAGCTTAGCCCGGGTTGATACGCAGTATTTT. It specifies CASSLARVDTQYF.

The rearrangement links TRBV28 to TRBJ2-1; 9 positions match TRBD2. Germline lookup yields CDR1 MDHEN and CDR2 SYDVKM. The junction had 15 bases not matched to a gene; V was cut back by 7 bases and J by 8 bases. The CDR3 sequence is 16 residues long. The CDR3 loop is CASTDTTSGRPDEQFF. CDR3 bases: TGTGCCAGCACCGACACCACCAGCGGGAGGCCTGATGAGCAGTTCTTC.

The chain employs TRBV6-6 and TRBJ2-7, with 7 nucleotides matching TRBD2. The junction had 7 bases not matched to a gene; V was cut back by 2 bases and J by 6 bases. The germline gives CDR1 MNHNY, CDR2 SVGAGI (reference sequence). The CDR3 contains 14 residues. Here the CDR3 DNA reads TGTGCCAGCAGTTACGGCGGGAGATCCCTCGAGCAGTACTTC. It specifies CASSYGGRSLEQYF.